This TCR beta chain was sequenced during a study of identical twins. Many counts were recorded for this clonotype. Its antigen remains unidentified. Points from the study as a whole: Reduced insertions were recorded for abundant cord blood beta clonotypes, with no such pattern in memory repertoires. Modelling underestimated the level of out-of-frame TCR alpha sharing observed in monozygotic twins. Zero-insertion results could be subject to partial confounding by invariant MAIT and iNKT cells.

Each CDR3 protein gets one entry after TCRdb re-called the 5' RACE reads with MiXCR. The sample has 500,000 to 650,000 distinct CDR3 sequences; under 8.5% are singletons. The germline gives CDR1 LGHDT, CDR2 YNNKEL (reference sequence). This CDR3 contains 15 residues. The V and J ends lost 4 bases and 0 bases respectively, with 9 bases between them. The same sample was also used in a study of yellow fever vaccine responses in identical twins.

Material: PBMCs. The source is a woman between 18 and 29 years old in good health. The rearrangement uses TRBV3-1 and TRBJ1-4; a weak D match, TRBD1 (5 bases). The CDR3 DNA sequence: TGTGCCAGCAGCCGAAGGGGATCAACTAATGAAAAACTGTTTTTT. Residues: CASSRRGSTNEKLFF.